This TCR beta chain derives from a study of shared clonotypes between healthy human individuals. Study-level findings and limits: Memory subsets generally showed smaller estimated richness than naive subsets did. It was the non-shared clonotypes that had lower generation probabilities than clonotypes shared by all four donors. A limitation of the genetic and exposure-history diversity represented arose from few donors.

Clones were read by immunoSEQ multiplex PCR, and TCRdb kept only the in-frame ones, dropping some. The repertoire consists of 2 million to 3 million clones, with approximately 93% occurring once and the leading ten covering roughly 0.36%. V was pared by 2 bases and J by 0 bases, with 12 bases between. Germline V gene sequence: CDR1 SGHDN, CDR2 FVKESK. The CDR3 has 16 residues. Regarding this clone: Its antigen is as yet unknown.

V gene TRBV14 combines with J gene TRBJ2-3; weak D call: TRBD1 (6 bases). The origin of this receptor is a man between 18 and 29 years old in good health. Some clones in this sample may be carry-over from other donors' samples. The sample taken for sequencing was naive CD4+ T cells from PBMCs. The sample's subset: CD45RA+ positively selected. In nucleotides, the CDR3 is TGTGCCAGCAGCCAATCATCGGACAGCAGCACAGATACGCAGTATTTT. Translating it yields CASSQSSDSSTDTQYF.